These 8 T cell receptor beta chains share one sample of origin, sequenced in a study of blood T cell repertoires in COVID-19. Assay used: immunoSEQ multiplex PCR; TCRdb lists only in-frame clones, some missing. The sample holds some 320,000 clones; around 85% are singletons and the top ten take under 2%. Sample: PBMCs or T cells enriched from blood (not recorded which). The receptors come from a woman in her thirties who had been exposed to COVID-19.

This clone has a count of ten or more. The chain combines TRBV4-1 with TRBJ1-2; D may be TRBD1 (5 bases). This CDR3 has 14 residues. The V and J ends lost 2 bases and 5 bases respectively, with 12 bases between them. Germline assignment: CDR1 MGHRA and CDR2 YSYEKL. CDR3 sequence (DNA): TGCGCCAGCAGCCAAATACTACAGGAATATGGCTACACCTTC. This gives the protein CASSQILQEYGYTF.

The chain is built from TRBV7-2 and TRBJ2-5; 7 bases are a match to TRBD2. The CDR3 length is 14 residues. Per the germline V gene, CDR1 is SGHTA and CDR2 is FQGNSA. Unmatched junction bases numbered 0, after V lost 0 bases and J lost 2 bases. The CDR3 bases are TGTGCCAGCAGCTTAGCGCGGGGGCAAGAGACCCAGTACTTC. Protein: CASSLARGQETQYF.

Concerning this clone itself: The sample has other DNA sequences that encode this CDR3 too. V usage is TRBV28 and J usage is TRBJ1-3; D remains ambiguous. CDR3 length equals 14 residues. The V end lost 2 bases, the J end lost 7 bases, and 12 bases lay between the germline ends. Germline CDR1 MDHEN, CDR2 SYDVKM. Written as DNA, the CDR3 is TGTGCCAGCAGTTTAGGAGGTTCGGGGAACACCATATATTTT. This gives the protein CASSLGGSGNTIYF.

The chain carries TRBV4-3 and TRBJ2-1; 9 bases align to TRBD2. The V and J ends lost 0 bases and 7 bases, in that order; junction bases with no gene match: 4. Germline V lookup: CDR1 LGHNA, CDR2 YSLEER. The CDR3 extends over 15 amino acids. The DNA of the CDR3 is TGCGCCAGCAGCCAAGATGGGCTAGCGGGGAATGAGCAGTTCTTC. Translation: CASSQDGLAGNEQFF.

As DNA, the CDR3 is TGTGCCAGCAGTTTAACGGGACAGGGGGATGGCTACACCTTC. Translated, it gives CASSLTGQGDGYTF. This chain joins TRBV6-5 and TRBJ1-2, with 11 bases fitting TRBD1. The CDR3 length is 14 residues. CDR1 is MNHEY, CDR2 SVGAGI, per germline. With V trimmed by 4 bases and J by 6 bases, 4 bases remained unmatched.

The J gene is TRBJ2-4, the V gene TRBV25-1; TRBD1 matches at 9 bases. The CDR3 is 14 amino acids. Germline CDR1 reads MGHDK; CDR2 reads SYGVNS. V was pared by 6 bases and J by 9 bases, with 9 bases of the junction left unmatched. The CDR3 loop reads CASRTGGVRSIQYF. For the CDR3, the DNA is TGTGCCAGCAGAACAGGGGGCGTCAGGAGCATTCAGTACTTC.

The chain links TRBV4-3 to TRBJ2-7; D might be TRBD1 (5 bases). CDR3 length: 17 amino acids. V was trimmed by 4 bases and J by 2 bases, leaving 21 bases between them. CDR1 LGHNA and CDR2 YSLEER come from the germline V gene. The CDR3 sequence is CASSLGHKADLTYEQYF. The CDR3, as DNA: TGCGCCAGCAGCCTGGGGCATAAGGCGGACCTAACCTACGAGCAGTACTTC.

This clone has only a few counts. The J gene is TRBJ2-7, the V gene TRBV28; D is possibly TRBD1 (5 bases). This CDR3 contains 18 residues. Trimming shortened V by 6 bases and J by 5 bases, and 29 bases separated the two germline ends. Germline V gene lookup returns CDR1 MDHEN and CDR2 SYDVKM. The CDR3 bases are TGTGCCAGCAGCATCCCTGGGGCAGCCTTTAACCTACGCAACGAGCAGTACTTC. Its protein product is CASSIPGAAFNLRNEQYF. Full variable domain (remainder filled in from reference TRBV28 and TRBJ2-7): DVKVTQSSRYLVKRTGEKVFLECVQDMDHENMFWYRQDPGLGLRLIYFSYDVKMKEKGDIPEGYSVSREKKERFSLILESASTNQTSMYLCASSIPGAAFNLRNEQYFGPGTRLTVT.